This is a list of T cell receptor beta chains from one sample in a study of blood T cell repertoires in COVID-19. Profiling relied on immunoSEQ multiplex PCR, and the TCRdb table lists in-frame clones only, not all of them. The table lists approximately 150,000 clones, 75% to 90% of them singletons. Sequencing used peripheral blood. The receptors shown here come from a man younger than 35 with COVID-19, enrolled during active disease. CDR3s include the opening cysteine and the closing phenylalanine or tryptophan. The D gene is left open where the match is weak. The size field is filled for only some rows; it gives once, few, many or a size class.

TRBD2,TRBJ2-3,-,TRBV7-9,CASSLPPGGYTDTQYF,TGTGCCAGCAGCTTACCCCCGGGAGGGTACACAGATACGCAGTATTTT
-,TRBJ1-6,-,TRBV28,CAGGFSYNSPLHF,TGTGCAGGCGGATTCTCCTATAATTCACCCCTCCACTTT
TRBD2,TRBJ2-1,-,TRBV19,CASSTGTSGYDNEQFF,TGTGCCAGTAGTACAGGGACTAGCGGGTACGACAATGAGCAGTTCTTC
-,TRBJ1-2,-,TRBV18,CASSPPGVYGYTF,TGTGCCAGCTCACCACCAGGAGTCTATGGCTACACCTTC
TRBD1,TRBJ2-7,-,TRBV18,CASSPTIRGTGSYEQYF,TGTGCCAGCTCACCCACGATAAGAGGGACAGGATCCTACGAGCAGTACTTC
TRBD2,TRBJ2-7,-,TRBV11-2,CASSFFAGGLYEQYF,TGTGCCAGCAGCTTCTTTGCGGGAGGTCTGTACGAGCAGTACTTC
TRBD2,TRBJ2-7,-,TRBV6-5,CASSSGGGAYEQYF,TGTGCCAGCAGTTCTGGGGGAGGGGCCTACGAGCAGTACTTC
-,TRBJ2-5,few,TRBV18,CASSRAGGETQYF,TGTGCCAGCTCACGGGCCGGGGGAGAGACCCAGTACTTC
-,TRBJ2-1,-,TRBV10-3,CAISDRVSGLSYNEQFF,TGTGCCATCAGTGATCGTGTAAGCGGGCTTTCCTACAATGAGCAGTTCTTC
TRBD1,TRBJ1-2,-,TRBV6-2/TRBV6-3,CASSSRDRGRSYGYTF,TGTGCCAGCAGTTCGCGGGACAGGGGGCGCAGCTATGGCTACACCTTC
TRBD1,TRBJ1-3,-,TRBV7-2,CASSSFLRDRAGNTIYF,TGTGCCAGCAGCTCTTTTCTCCGGGACAGGGCTGGAAACACCATATATTTT
TRBD1,TRBJ1-5,-,TRBV19,CASSPVDRGNQPQHF,TGTGCCAGTAGCCCCGTCGACAGGGGCAATCAGCCCCAGCATTTT
-,TRBJ2-1,-,TRBV30,CAWSPGTEGYNEQFF,TGTGCCTGGAGTCCCGGGACTGAGGGATACAATGAGCAGTTCTTC
TRBD2,TRBJ2-3,-,TRBV11-2,CASSLDRLGGSTQYF,TGTGCCAGCAGCTTAGATCGATTGGGCGGGAGTACGCAGTATTTT
-,TRBJ2-7,once,TRBV4-2,CASSHAGTSYEQYF,TGTGCCAGCAGCCATGCCGGGACTTCCTACGAGCAGTACTTC
TRBD1,TRBJ2-7,-,TRBV27,CASSLRQGKSYEQYF,TGTGCCAGCAGTTTACGACAGGGAAAGTCCTACGAGCAGTACTTC
TRBD2,TRBJ2-1,-,TRBV10-3,CAISSGTRSSNEQFF,TGTGCCATCAGTTCCGGGACTAGGTCTAGCAATGAGCAGTTCTTC
-,TRBJ1-1,-,TRBV28,CASSFPPENTEAFF,TGTGCCAGCAGTTTTCCCCCAGAGAACACTGAAGCTTTCTTT
TRBD1,TRBJ2-2,few,TRBV7-2,CASRRGQGTGELFF,TGTGCCAGCAGGCGCGGACAGGGCACCGGGGAGCTGTTTTTT
-,TRBJ2-1,-,TRBV19,CASSIGRQSLPYNEQFF,TGTGCCAGTAGTATAGGTCGACAGAGCCTACCTTACAATGAGCAGTTCTTC
-,TRBJ1-2,-,TRBV7-9,CASSLVGPLNYGYTF,TGTGCCAGCAGCTTAGTGGGGCCTCTTAACTATGGCTACACCTTC
TRBD1,TRBJ1-5,-,TRBV19,CASTPGQGAFTSNQPQHF,TGTGCCAGTACCCCGGGACAGGGGGCATTTACTAGCAATCAGCCCCAGCATTTT
TRBD1,TRBJ2-2,many,TRBV3-1/TRBV3-2,CASSRGTGGGTGELFF,TGTGCCAGCAGCCGTGGGACAGGGGGAGGGACCGGGGAGCTGTTTTTT
-,TRBJ1-1,-,TRBV12-3/TRBV12-4,CASSFGPNTEAFF,TGTGCCAGCAGTTTCGGTCCGAACACTGAAGCTTTCTTT
-,TRBJ2-7,-,TRBV11-1,CASSVAGSGYEQYF,TGTGCCAGCAGCGTCGCCGGATCCGGGTACGAGCAGTACTTC
-,TRBJ2-3,-,TRBV27,CATAEERPDTQYF,TGTGCCACCGCTGAAGAGCGTCCAGATACGCAGTATTTT
-,TRBJ2-7,-,TRBV11-2,CASRKQGRGGQYF,TGTGCCAGCAGAAAACAGGGTAGAGGTGGGCAGTACTTC
-,TRBJ2-7,once,TRBV7-8,CASSLDWGRSYEQYF,TGTGCCAGCAGCTTAGATTGGGGGAGGTCCTACGAGCAGTACTTC
TRBD1,TRBJ1-4,-,TRBV5-1,CASSRTGATNEKLLF,TGCGCCAGCAGCAGGACAGGGGCAACTAATGAAAAACTGCTTTTT
TRBD2,TRBJ2-7,few,TRBV6-2/TRBV6-3,CASSYSTSGYEQYF,TGTGCCAGCAGTTACTCGACTAGCGGGTACGAGCAGTACTTC
TRBD1,TRBJ1-4,-,TRBV7-6,CASSLLMGTGGEKLFF,TGTGCCAGCAGCTTACTGATGGGGACAGGGGGAGAAAAACTGTTTTTT
-,TRBJ1-5,once,TRBV7-2,CASSLGQRSNQPQHF,TGTGCCAGCAGCTTAGGGCAGCGTAGCAATCAGCCCCAGCATTTT
-,TRBJ1-2,-,TRBV4-3,CASSQDRAGPLIYGYTF,TGCGCCAGCAGCCAAGATCGAGCGGGACCGCTGATCTATGGCTACACCTTC